A selection of T cell receptor beta chains follows, all from one sample in a study of cytomegalovirus exposure and HLA in healthy donors. The method was immunoSEQ multiplex PCR; TCRdb's version includes in-frame clones alone and lacks a portion of them. Of under 150,000 clones detected, about 70% appear once; the ten largest clones hold around 2%. What was sequenced was PBMCs. The receptors were gathered from a woman between 35 and 50 years old in good health and CMV-seronegative. Each CDR3 is given with its conserved first and last residue. D genes are given only for firm matches. Only some rows state a clone size, as once, few, many or a class for expanded clones.

DNA: TGTGCCAGCAGCCGAAGCCGGGACACCAACTATGGCTACACCTTC
CDR3: CASSRSRDTNYGYTF
D: NA
J: TRBJ1-2
size: NA
V: TRBV7-2

DNA: TGCAGCGTTGAGGTACAGGGAGCTGGCGAGCAGTACTTC
CDR3: CSVEVQGAGEQYF
D: NA
J: TRBJ2-7
size: NA
V: TRBV29-1

DNA: TGTGCCAGCAGCTTCGGGGCGGGGGAGACAGATACGCAGTATTTT
CDR3: CASSFGAGETDTQYF
D: TRBD2
J: TRBJ2-3
size: NA
V: TRBV7-9

DNA: TGCGCCAGCAGCTTGGGTACAGGAGAGAAAGAGGCCCAGTACTTC
CDR3: CASSLGTGEKEAQYF
D: NA
J: TRBJ2-5
size: NA
V: TRBV5-1

DNA: TGCGCCAGCAGCTTGGCGGGGGAAAACACCGGGGAGCTGTTTTTT
CDR3: CASSLAGENTGELFF
D: NA
J: TRBJ2-2
size: NA
V: TRBV5-1

DNA: TGTGCCAGCAGCCATTCAGGGCGCGGCTACACCTTC
CDR3: CASSHSGRGYTF
D: NA
J: TRBJ1-2
size: few
V: TRBV5-8

DNA: TGTGCCAGCAGTGAACCAGCGGTGGCTAATGAAAAACTGTTTTTT
CDR3: CASSEPAVANEKLFF
D: NA
J: TRBJ1-4
size: NA
V: TRBV25-1

DNA: TGTGCCAGCAGAAACCAGGCGATGGGTAACTATGGCTACACCTTC
CDR3: CASRNQAMGNYGYTF
D: NA
J: TRBJ1-2
size: NA
V: TRBV5-6

DNA: TGTGCCAGCAGCTTAGATCGGGGGGATGAAGCTTTCTTT
CDR3: CASSLDRGDEAFF
D: NA
J: TRBJ1-1
size: NA
V: TRBV7-9

DNA: TGCGCCAGCAGCCAAGATTTCTTCCAGGCCAAAAACATTCAGTACTTC
CDR3: CASSQDFFQAKNIQYF
D: NA
J: TRBJ2-4
size: NA
V: TRBV4-1

DNA: TGCAGCGTTGAATATTTTGGGGCGGAATCCTACAATGAGCAGTTCTTC
CDR3: CSVEYFGAESYNEQFF
D: NA
J: TRBJ2-1
size: once
V: TRBV29-1

DNA: TGTGCCAGCAGCCGGAGACAGGGCCAAGAGACCCAGTACTTC
CDR3: CASSRRQGQETQYF
D: TRBD1
J: TRBJ2-5
size: NA
V: TRBV5-5

DNA: TGCGCCAGCAGCCACCAACAGGGGGCCGATGAAAAACTGTTTTTT
CDR3: CASSHQQGADEKLFF
D: TRBD1
J: TRBJ1-4
size: NA
V: TRBV5-1

DNA: TGTGCCAGCAGCCCCGGGACTAGCGGGAGGGCCTTGGTCTTC
CDR3: CASSPGTSGRALVF
D: TRBD2
J: TRBJ2-1
size: NA
V: TRBV7-6

DNA: TGTGCCAGCAGCCCGGGACAGGGGGACAATGAGCAGTTCTTC
CDR3: CASSPGQGDNEQFF
D: TRBD1
J: TRBJ2-1
size: NA
V: TRBV7-9

DNA: TGTGCCAGCAACCTAGCGGGAGCCCTAGATACGCAGTATTTT
CDR3: CASNLAGALDTQYF
D: TRBD2
J: TRBJ2-3
size: few
V: TRBV6-1

DNA: TGTGCCAGCAGCTTAGTTCTGACAGGGGGTGTCGGGGAGCTGTTTTTT
CDR3: CASSLVLTGGVGELFF
D: TRBD1
J: TRBJ2-2
size: once
V: TRBV7-7

DNA: TGTGCCAGCAGCTTCCTGACAGGGGACGGCGGGGAGCTGTTTTTT
CDR3: CASSFLTGDGGELFF
D: TRBD1
J: TRBJ2-2
size: NA
V: TRBV7-6

DNA: TGTGCCACCAGCAGAGATGTGGGACAACACACCGGGGAGCTGTTTTTT
CDR3: CATSRDVGQHTGELFF
D: NA
J: TRBJ2-2
size: NA
V: TRBV15

DNA: TGTGCCAGCACCGTACCTTCGACAGTGATGAACACTGAAGCTTTCTTT
CDR3: CASTVPSTVMNTEAFF
D: NA
J: TRBJ1-1
size: NA
V: TRBV28

DNA: TGCGCCAGCAGTCAAGTGACTAGCTTGGTTAGCGAGCAGTACTTC
CDR3: CASSQVTSLVSEQYF
D: TRBD2
J: TRBJ2-7
size: NA
V: TRBV23-1

DNA: TGTGCCAGCCTAGACTACACTGAAGCTTTCTTT
CDR3: CASLDYTEAFF
D: NA
J: TRBJ1-1
size: NA
V: TRBV6-1

DNA: TGTGCCAGCTCCCCGGAAGAGGGCTACACTGAAGCTTTCTTT
CDR3: CASSPEEGYTEAFF
D: NA
J: TRBJ1-1
size: NA
V: TRBV18

DNA: TGTGCCAGTAGTATCGTGGACAGCTCTGGGGCCAACGTCCTGACTTTC
CDR3: CASSIVDSSGANVLTF
D: NA
J: TRBJ2-6
size: NA
V: TRBV19